The 26 T cell receptor beta chains presented below share a single source sample, sequenced in a study of neurological immune-mediated disorders. As for time point: longitudinal time-point 3. TCRdb called the 5' RACE reads again in MiXCR, with one record for every CDR3 protein. This table holds roughly 42,000 distinct CDR3 sequences, roughly 12% found once. Sequencing used PBMCs. The receptors were sampled from a man younger than 40 in good health.

This clonotype was detected many times. The genes are TRBV27 and TRBJ2-7, with D perhaps TRBD1 (6 bases). The CDR3 is 13 amino acids. Germline V CDR1 and CDR2: MNHEY, SMNVEV (reference sequence). V was clipped by 9 bases and J by 1 base, with 13 bases between them. The DNA for the CDR3 is TGTGCCAGGCCCAGGGGTAGGTCCTACGAGCAGTACTTC. This gives the protein CARPRGRSYEQYF.

This clonotype has at least ten counts. The CDR3 loop is CASSLAAGGSDTQYF. The CDR3, as DNA: TGTGCCAGCAGTTTAGCAGCGGGAGGGAGTGATACGCAGTATTTT. The gene calls are TRBV28 and TRBJ2-3; TRBD2 agrees at 10 bases. CDR1 and CDR2 (germline): MDHEN, SYDVKM. The length of the CDR3 is 15 residues. After removal of 2 bases from V and 6 bases from J, the junction contained 5 bases not matched to a gene.

This clonotype showed up many times. The chain links TRBV10-3 to TRBJ2-7, with D unclear. The CDR3 is made up of 14 amino acids. CDR1 ENHRY and CDR2 SYGVKD come from the germline V gene. The ends were cut back, 0 bases at V and 3 bases at J, with 9 bases in the middle. In DNA form, the CDR3 reads TGTGCCATCAGTGAGTCGAGAACGGTCTACGAGCAGTACTTC. Translating gives CAISESRTVYEQYF.

Ten or more counts support this clonotype. V and J are TRBV7-2 and TRBJ2-3; TRBD1 is a possible D gene (6 bases). V was trimmed by 5 bases and J by 1 base, leaving 13 bases between them. The CDR3 is 15 residues long. The germline CDR1 and CDR2 sequences are SGHTA and FQGNSA. The CDR3 DNA is TGTGCCAGCAGCGACTCCAGGGGACGCACAGATACGCAGTATTTT. Amino acid sequence: CASSDSRGRTDTQYF.

This clonotype was seen at least ten times. The chain employs TRBV7-2 and TRBJ2-3; TRBD2 might be the D (5 bases). The germline V gene encodes CDR1 SGHTA and CDR2 FQGNSA. The CDR3 has 17 residues. V shed 1 base and J shed 0 bases, with 14 bases lying between them. The CDR3 nucleotides are TGTGCCAGCAGCTTAGAGGAGGCGTGGAGTAGCACAGATACGCAGTATTTT. Its translation is CASSLEEAWSSTDTQYF.

By share, this clonotype ranks as medium-sized (0.01 to 0.1%). V gene TRBV5-1 combines with J gene TRBJ2-5; a possible D gene is TRBD2 (5 bases). This CDR3 has 16 amino acids. Germline CDR1 SGHRS, CDR2 YFSETQ. V gave up 0 bases and J gave up 5 bases, with 17 bases separating them. The CDR3: CASSLAVPGSQETQYF. The DNA of the CDR3 is TGCGCCAGCAGCTTGGCCGTACCGGGATCTCAGGAGACCCAGTACTTC. Together with reference TRBV5-1 and TRBJ2-5, the CDR3 gives the full variable domain: KAGVTQTPRYLIKTRGQQVTLSCSPISGHRSVSWYQQTPGQGLQFLFEYFSETQRNKGNFPGRFSGRQFSNSRSEMNVSTLELGDSALYLCASSLAVPGSQETQYFGPGTRLLVL.

This clonotype occurred many times. The rearrangement links TRBV30 to TRBJ2-6; tentative D call: TRBD2 (6 bases). The CDR3 loop spans 17 amino acids. Trimming stripped 2 bases from V and 4 bases from J, with 18 bases between. The germline V gene encodes CDR1 GTSNPN and CDR2 SVGIG (reference sequence). The CDR3 nucleotides are TGTGCCTGGAGTCGCGGGACGGGAGTCTTAGGGGCCAACGTCCTGACTTTC. Amino acid sequence: CAWSRGTGVLGANVLTF.

This clonotype was counted many times. The chain recombines TRBV7-8 with TRBJ2-7; TRBD1 matches at 10 bases. With 3 bases clipped from V and 2 bases from J, the junction kept 4 bases outside the gene matches. The CDR3 is 15 residues long. Germline CDR1 reads SGHVS; CDR2 reads FQNEAQ. CDR3 coding DNA: TGTGCCAGCAGCTTCGAGGGACAGGGGACCTACGAGCAGTACTTC. As protein: CASSFEGQGTYEQYF.

The V and J genes are TRBV6-1 and TRBJ2-7; 8 positions match TRBD1. Unmatched junction bases numbered 1, after V lost 0 bases and J lost 0 bases. The CDR3 contains 15 residues. The germline V gene encodes CDR1 MNHNS and CDR2 SASEGT. The CDR3 coding sequence is TGTGCCAGCAGTGAAGCGGGGACAGGCTCCTACGAGCAGTACTTC. This encodes CASSEAGTGSYEQYF.

The V gene is TRBV7-8, the J gene TRBJ2-6; tentatively, D is TRBD1 (6 bases). The CDR3 is 18 residues long. Between the trimmed V and J ends, which lost 7 bases and 0 bases, there was a span of 19 bases. Per germline, CDR1 SGHVS and CDR2 FQNEAQ. The DNA for the CDR3 is TGTGCCAGCATGCATACACAGGGTTCCTCCTCTGGGGCCAACGTCCTGACTTTC. Protein sequence: CASMHTQGSSSGANVLTF.

This clonotype was observed many times. The CDR3: CASSVRLAVTDTQYF. The CDR3 region has the DNA TGTGCCAGCAGCGTCCGACTAGCGGTAACAGATACGCAGTATTTT. This chain uses TRBV9 with TRBJ2-3, with TRBD2 matching 9 bases. The CDR3 loop spans 15 amino acids. In germline, CDR1 is SGDLS, CDR2 YYNGEE. Losses at the gene ends were 2 bases for V and 3 bases for J; bases not matched to a gene: 4.

This clonotype occurred many times. The chain uses TRBV10-3 and TRBJ1-1; TRBD1 matches 9 bases. The junction had 7 bases not matched to a gene; V was cut back by 6 bases and J by 5 bases. Germline loops: CDR1 ENHRY, CDR2 SYGVKD. The CDR3 runs to 14 residues. DNA for the CDR3: TGTGCCATCAGAGGGGACAGGGACTCTACTGAAGCTTTCTTT. Its protein product is CAIRGDRDSTEAFF.

In this sample, this clonotype turned up many times. The V call is TRBV3-1, the J call TRBJ1-5, with D possibly matching TRBD1 (6 bases). This CDR3 is built from 14 residues. V was clipped by 2 bases and J by 4 bases, with 9 bases between them. Germline CDR1 reads LGHDT; CDR2 reads YNNKEL (reference sequence). The CDR3 spells CASSQMQGNQPQHF. CDR3 DNA: TGTGCCAGCAGCCAAATGCAGGGGAATCAGCCCCAGCATTTT.

This clonotype was counted many times. The V and J genes are TRBV20-1 and TRBJ1-1; 12 bases line up with TRBD1. Germline V CDR1 and CDR2: DFQATT, SNEGSKA (reference sequence). The CDR3 is made up of 16 amino acids. After removal of 0 bases from V and 4 bases from J, the junction contained 6 bases not matched to a gene. The CDR3 coding sequence is TGCAGTGCTAGAGAGGGACAGGGGGCATGGAGCACTGAAGCTTTCTTT. Residues: CSAREGQGAWSTEAFF.

Ten or more counts support this clonotype. The gene calls are TRBV12-3 or TRBV12-4 and TRBJ1-6; no firm D call. CDR3 length: 15 amino acids. The V gene lost 6 bases and the J gene lost 0 bases, with 9 bases spanning the gap. CDR3 in amino acids: CASRGVSSYNSPLHF. The CDR3 DNA reads as TGTGCCAGCAGAGGCGTGAGCTCCTATAATTCACCCCTCCACTTT.

CDR3 nucleotide sequence: TGTGCCATCAGGGATGCCTCCTACAATGAGCAGTTCTTC. Amino acid sequence: CAIRDASYNEQFF. This sequence joins TRBV10-3 and TRBJ2-1, with D hard to call. Trimming left V 6 bases short and J 0 bases short, with 6 bases between. Per germline, CDR1 ENHRY and CDR2 SYGVKD. This CDR3 spans 13 amino acids.

This clonotype was seen ten or more times. The rearrangement joins TRBV6-5 to TRBJ1-2; D remains ambiguous. The CDR3 covers 14 residues. V was clipped by 7 bases and J by 1 base, with 13 bases between them. Germline CDR1 reads MNHEY; CDR2 reads SVGAGI. In DNA, the CDR3 is TGTGCCAGCACTTCCGTTGAAAGTAACTATGGCTACACCTTC. It specifies CASTSVESNYGYTF.

This clonotype has ten or more counts. V usage is TRBV24-1 and J usage is TRBJ2-2, with TRBD1 matching 8 bases. The CDR3 loop spans 15 amino acids. The germline CDR1 and CDR2 sequences are KGHDR and SFDVKD. V dropped 5 bases and J dropped 0; count of bases not matched to a gene: 1. CDR3 amino acids: CATSGGQANTGELFF. The CDR3 DNA sequence: TGTGCCACCAGTGGGGGACAGGCGAACACCGGGGAGCTGTTTTTT.

This clonotype came up many times. This chain joins TRBV5-1 and TRBJ2-7; 9 positions agree with TRBD1. The germline V gene encodes CDR1 SGHRS and CDR2 YFSETQ. V lost 6 bases and J lost 3; bases outside the gene matches: 13. The CDR3 runs to 16 residues. CDR3 residues: CASKANRDRDYYEQYF. CDR3 nucleotides: TGCGCCAGCAAAGCTAACCGGGACAGGGACTACTACGAGCAGTACTTC.

V and J are TRBV20-1 and TRBJ1-6, with 7 positions matching TRBD1. From germline, CDR1 is DFQATT and CDR2 SNEGSKA (reference sequence). The CDR3 spans 17 residues. The V segment lost 0 bases and the J segment 0 bases; nucleotides outside the gene matches: 5. CDR3 sequence: CSARDRRDSSYNSPLHF. The DNA for the CDR3 is TGCAGTGCTAGAGATAGGAGGGACAGCTCCTATAATTCACCCCTCCACTTT.

This clonotype was recorded at least ten times. The chain joins TRBV5-1 to TRBJ2-5; D perhaps matches TRBD2 (5 bases). The V gene's germline CDR1 is SGHRS and CDR2 YFSETQ. The V end was cut by 0 bases, the J end by 2 bases, with 17 bases between. The CDR3 loop spans 17 amino acids. CDR3 residues: CASSLAFSIGVQETQYF. The CDR3 nucleotides read TGCGCCAGCAGCTTGGCCTTTTCGATCGGGGTTCAAGAGACCCAGTACTTC. The whole variable domain, remainder taken from reference TRBV5-1 and TRBJ2-5, is KAGVTQTPRYLIKTRGQQVTLSCSPISGHRSVSWYQQTPGQGLQFLFEYFSETQRNKGNFPGRFSGRQFSNSRSEMNVSTLELGDSALYLCASSLAFSIGVQETQYFGPGTRLLVL.

In this sample, this clonotype turned up many times. The V and J genes are TRBV20-1 and TRBJ1-1; D might be TRBD1 (5 bases). The V end lost 6 bases, the J end lost 6 bases, and 14 bases lay between the germline ends. CDR1 is DFQATT, CDR2 SNEGSKA, per germline (reference sequence). The CDR3 has 12 amino acids. This CDR3 reads CSAPRQGAEAFF. In nucleotides, the CDR3 is TGCAGTGCCCCGCGGCAGGGCGCTGAAGCTTTCTTT.

This clonotype has at least ten counts. A much larger clone differs by one base, so this may be a read error. The CDR3 nucleotides are TGCGCCAGCAGCTTGTCAACTAATGAAAAACTGTTTTTT. Translated: CASSLSTNEKLFF. The genes are TRBV5-1 and TRBJ1-4; D remains ambiguous. CDR3 size: 13 residues. The ends were cut back, 1 base at V and 0 bases at J, with 1 base in the middle. Germline loops: CDR1 SGHRS, CDR2 YFSETQ. The full variable domain, with the rest looked up from reference TRBV5-1 and TRBJ1-4, is KAGVTQTPRYLIKTRGQQVTLSCSPISGHRSVSWYQQTPGQGLQFLFEYFSETQRNKGNFPGRFSGRQFSNSRSEMNVSTLELGDSALYLCASSLSTNEKLFFGSGTQLSVL.

This clonotype was counted a few times. This sequence joins TRBV18 and TRBJ2-7; tentatively, D is TRBD1 or TRBD2 (5 bases each). Trimming took off 4 bases at V and 2 bases at J, with 21 bases between the two ends. The CDR3 runs 17 residues. The germline gives CDR1 KGHSH, CDR2 LQKENI. DNA of the CDR3: TGTGCCAGCTCACGAGAGTCAGACAGCTCCGGGACCTACGAGCAGTACTTC. As protein: CASSRESDSSGTYEQYF.

This clonotype was detected many times. The chain is built from TRBV29-1 and TRBJ2-7; 12 bases align to TRBD2. The junction had 5 bases not matched to a gene; V was cut back by 4 bases and J by 7 bases. The CDR3 totals 13 residues. Germline V gene sequence: CDR1 SQVTM, CDR2 ANQGSEA. CDR3 sequence reads: CSVGLGLAGEQYF. Written as DNA, the CDR3 is TGCAGCGTTGGACTTGGACTAGCGGGAGAGCAGTACTTC.

At least ten counts were recorded for this clonotype. V is TRBV14 and J is TRBJ1-1, with D possibly being TRBD1 (5 bases). CDR1 is SGHDN and CDR2 is FVKESK in the germline V gene. With 5 bases removed from V and 1 base from J, the gap between germline ends came to 8 bases. The CDR3 is made up of 13 amino acids. The CDR3 spells CASSMTANTEAFF. The CDR3 DNA is TGTGCCAGCAGCATGACAGCGAACACTGAAGCTTTCTTT.